The 31 T cell receptor beta chains reported below all come from one sample, sequenced in a study of shared clonotypes between healthy human individuals. Cells designated naive CD8 were CD45RO-negative and were positively selected for CCR7, with terminally differentiated effector memory CD45RA+ cells excluded. Profiling relied on immunoSEQ multiplex PCR, and the TCRdb table lists in-frame clones only, not all of them. The sample comprises approximately 2,000,000 clones, 90% to 95% of which are singletons, and approximately 1.6% rests with the top ten. The sequenced material came from naive CD8+ T cells from PBMCs. The receptors shown here come from a man aged 18 to 29 in good health. Some clones in this sample may be carry-over from other donors' samples.

The chain recombines TRBV28 with TRBJ1-1; TRBD1 might be the D (5 bases). CDR1 and CDR2 (germline): MDHEN, SYDVKM. The length of the CDR3 is 17 residues. V lost 4 bases to trimming and J lost 0 bases, with 18 bases between them. The CDR3 is CASSSLLGADMNTEAFF. The CDR3 DNA reads as TGTGCCAGCAGTTCGCTCTTAGGGGCCGACATGAACACTGAAGCTTTCTTT.

This chain connects TRBV5-1 to TRBJ2-1, with TRBD1 identical over 7 bases. J lost 7 bases, V lost 4 bases, and 11 bases had no gene match. The CDR3 consists of 15 residues. Germline CDR1 and CDR2: SGHRS and YFSETQ. The CDR3 reads CASSPEKGAGNEQFF. CDR3 DNA sequence: TGCGCCAGCAGCCCGGAGAAGGGGGCTGGAAATGAGCAGTTCTTC. Looking up the rest from reference TRBV5-1 and TRBJ2-1 gives the full variable domain: KAGVTQTPRYLIKTRGQQVTLSCSPISGHRSVSWYQQTPGQGLQFLFEYFSETQRNKGNFPGRFSGRQFSNSRSEMNVSTLELGDSALYLCASSPEKGAGNEQFFGPGTRLTVL.

This clone was found once. The chain couples TRBV6-4 to TRBJ2-7; TRBD2 matches at 9 bases. The CDR3 is made up of 17 amino acids. Germline CDR1 is MRHNA and CDR2 is SNTAGT. The ends lost 7 bases at V and 3 bases at J; junction bases unmatched: 16. CDR3 amino acids: CASIDPSGRTLFYEQYF. CDR3 bases: TGTGCCAGCATTGATCCCAGCGGGAGGACCCTCTTCTACGAGCAGTACTTC.

The rearrangement joins TRBV27 to TRBJ1-2, with D possibly TRBD1 on 5 matching bases. The V end lost 7 bases, the J end lost 3 bases, and 12 bases lay between the germline ends. From germline, CDR1 is MNHEY and CDR2 SMNVEV (reference sequence). The CDR3 runs to 13 residues. The CDR3 sequence: CASKGSGHYGYTF. CDR3 in DNA: TGTGCCAGCAAGGGGTCGGGCCACTATGGCTACACCTTC.

The rearrangement joins TRBV5-5 to TRBJ1-4, with D possibly matching TRBD1 (6 bases). The CDR3 has 14 residues. With 4 bases removed from V and 8 bases from J, the gap between germline ends came to 15 bases. Germline lookup yields CDR1 SGHKS and CDR2 YYEKEE (reference sequence). The CDR3 loop is CASSQPGVGEKLFF. CDR3 nucleotides: TGTGCCAGCAGCCAACCAGGGGTAGGCGAAAAACTGTTTTTT.

As regards this clone: Other DNA sequences in this specimen translate into the identical CDR3. The rearrangement links TRBV28 to TRBJ2-5, with D hard to call. The CDR3 loop spans 11 amino acids. Germline loops: CDR1 MDHEN, CDR2 SYDVKM. V lost 3 bases, J lost 5 bases, and 4 bases lay in between. The CDR3 loop is CASSFSETQYF. CDR3 DNA: TGTGCCAGCAGTTTCTCGGAGACCCAGTACTTC.

This clone occurred once. The chain employs TRBV19 and TRBJ2-1, with a weak D call TRBD1 (6 bases). In germline, CDR1 is LNHDA, CDR2 SQIVND (reference sequence). Trimming took off 5 bases at V and 0 bases at J, with 14 bases between the two ends. The length of the CDR3 is 16 residues. The CDR3 loop reads CASSAATDSSYNEQFF. The DNA of the CDR3 is TGTGCCAGTAGTGCCGCGACGGACAGCTCCTACAATGAGCAGTTCTTC.

This chain connects TRBV7-2 to TRBJ2-3, with no clear D. Trimming left V 0 bases short and J 2 bases short, with 9 bases between. CDR3 length: 15 amino acids. Per germline, CDR1 SGHTA and CDR2 FQGNSA. The CDR3 DNA follows: TGTGCCAGCAGCTTAGCGGCCAATCCCACAGATACGCAGTATTTT. Amino acid sequence: CASSLAANPTDTQYF.

This clone was counted between two and nine times. The gene calls are TRBV25-1 and TRBJ1-1; D gene uncertain. The CDR3 has 11 residues. With 6 bases removed from V and 6 bases from J, the gap between germline ends came to 8 bases. Germline V gene lookup returns CDR1 MGHDK and CDR2 SYGVNS. CDR3 region: CASSQGSEAFF. The CDR3 nucleotides are TGTGCCAGCAGCCAAGGGTCTGAAGCTTTCTTT.

V and J are TRBV6-6 and TRBJ1-4; D is undetermined. In germline, CDR1 is MNHNY, CDR2 SVGAGI (reference sequence). Trimming stripped 6 bases from V and 4 bases from J, with 12 bases between. This CDR3 contains 14 residues. This CDR3 reads CASSRRELNEKLFF. Here the CDR3 DNA reads TGTGCCAGCAGCCGGAGGGAACTTAATGAAAAACTGTTTTTT.

This clone was seen a handful of times. Written as DNA, the CDR3 is TGTGCCAGTATGGGACAGGGGCGGACTGAAGCTTTCTTT. It codes for CASMGQGRTEAFF. The rearrangement links TRBV19 to TRBJ1-1; TRBD1 matches at 10 bases. This CDR3 spans 13 amino acids. With V trimmed by 7 bases and J by 5 bases, 4 bases remained unmatched. Per the germline V gene, CDR1 is LNHDA and CDR2 is SQIVND (reference sequence). The full variable domain, its missing parts supplied by reference TRBV19 and TRBJ1-1, is DGGITQSPKYLFRKEGQNVTLSCEQNLNHDAMYWYRQDPGQGLRLIYYSQIVNDFQKGDIAEGYSVSREKKESFPLTVTSAQKNPTAFYLCASMGQGRTEAFFGQGTRLTVV.

This clone has a single count. CDR3 DNA: TGTGCCAGCAGTTCGTCTCCTTTACAAGAGACCCAGTACTTC. Protein: CASSSSPLQETQYF. This chain connects TRBV28 to TRBJ2-5; D gene uncertain. Trimming removed 4 bases at V and 2 bases at J, with 11 bases between. Germline CDR1 reads MDHEN; CDR2 reads SYDVKM. This CDR3 comprises 14 residues.

The V and J genes are TRBV6-1 and TRBJ2-5; TRBD1 agrees at 8 bases. Per the germline V gene, CDR1 is MNHNS and CDR2 is SASEGT. Trimming at V came to 4 bases and at J to 5 bases, leaving 3 bases not matched to a gene. The CDR3 totals 13 residues. CDR3 sequence reads: CASSARGLETQYF. As DNA, the CDR3 is TGTGCCAGCAGTGCCAGGGGGCTGGAGACCCAGTACTTC.

V is TRBV28 and J is TRBJ1-4; 10 bases match TRBD1. CDR3 length equals 15 residues. The germline CDR1 and CDR2 sequences are MDHEN and SYDVKM. Germline trimming cut 6 bases from V and 7 bases from J; bases unmatched to any gene: 8. This CDR3 is CASSEDRGSIEKLFF. CDR3 DNA sequence: TGTGCCAGCAGCGAGGACAGGGGGTCGATTGAAAAACTGTTTTTT.

This chain's CDR3 is CATSGSLRAGDVLTF. CDR3 DNA: TGTGCCACCAGCGGTTCATTAAGGGCGGGCGACGTCCTGACTTTC. The V call is TRBV15, the J call TRBJ2-6, with D tentatively TRBD2 (5 bases). V lost 5 bases, J lost 11 bases, and 19 bases lay in between. The CDR3 totals 15 residues. Per germline, CDR1 LNHNV and CDR2 YYDKDF (reference sequence).

This sequence joins TRBV5-1 and TRBJ2-7; 9 nucleotides line up with TRBD2. Trimming at V came to 5 bases and at J to 0 bases, leaving 3 bases not matched to a gene. The CDR3 length is 14 residues. Germline values: CDR1 SGHRS, CDR2 YFSETQ. The CDR3 DNA is TGCGCCAGCAGGACTAGCGGATCCTCCTACGAGCAGTACTTC. This sequence encodes CASRTSGSSYEQYF.

This clone has only one observation. This sequence joins TRBV7-9 and TRBJ1-1; D perhaps matches TRBD1 (5 bases). The CDR3 consists of 16 residues. The V gene's germline CDR1 is SEHNR and CDR2 FQNEAQ (reference sequence). With 0 bases removed from V and 4 bases from J, the gap between germline ends came to 15 bases. The CDR3 spells CASSLAPGFGGTEAFF. CDR3 in DNA: TGTGCCAGCAGCTTAGCCCCGGGTTTCGGGGGCACTGAAGCTTTCTTT.

This sequence joins TRBV19 and TRBJ1-1; TRBD1 is a possible D gene (5 bases). This CDR3 has 13 residues. The germline V gene has CDR1 LNHDA and CDR2 SQIVND (reference sequence). Trimming removed 6 bases from V and 5 bases from J, with 13 bases in between. CDR3 nucleotides: TGTGCCAGTAGCCTTGGGCGGGGGACTGAAGCTTTCTTT. Translation: CASSLGRGTEAFF.

This clone showed up just a few times. The rearrangement links TRBV30 to TRBJ1-1; perhaps TRBD1 as D (6 bases). Looked up from germline, CDR1 is GTSNPN and CDR2 is SVGIG (reference sequence). The V gene lost 3 bases and the J gene lost 4 bases, with 18 bases spanning the gap. This CDR3 comprises 15 residues. This CDR3 reads CAWRGGGFRGTEAFF. CDR3 DNA: TGTGCCTGGAGAGGCGGGGGATTCAGGGGCACTGAAGCTTTCTTT.

V gene TRBV13 combines with J gene TRBJ2-1; D is possibly TRBD1 (7 bases). Germline V gene lookup returns CDR1 PRHDT and CDR2 FYEKMQ (reference sequence). The V end lost 5 bases, the J end lost 6 bases, and 20 bases lay between the germline ends. The CDR3 covers 16 residues. The CDR3 loop reads CASSVRAGQNLNEQFF. The CDR3 coding sequence is TGTGCCAGCAGCGTCCGGGCGGGACAGAACCTCAATGAGCAGTTCTTC.

This rearrangement joins TRBV11-2 to TRBJ2-2; TRBD2 might be the D (7 bases). Germline-derived CDR1 and CDR2 are SGHAT and FQNNGV. Trimming pared 2 bases from V and 6 bases from J, leaving 22 bases between. This CDR3 contains 18 residues. Here the CDR3 reads CASSLTERGGGYAGELFF. The CDR3 bases are TGTGCCAGCAGCTTAACGGAGAGGGGGGGAGGATACGCCGGGGAGCTGTTTTTT.

This clone was counted a few times. Different DNA sequences within this sample yield the same CDR3. This chain uses TRBV6-1 with TRBJ1-2, with 7 bases that match TRBD1. The CDR3 length is 15 residues. Germline V gene sequence: CDR1 MNHNS, CDR2 SASEGT. With 3 bases clipped from V and 4 bases from J, the junction kept 8 bases outside the gene matches. The CDR3 bases are TGTGCCAGCAGTGAGGGCAGGGGGTTTAGCTATGGCTACACCTTC. Translated, it gives CASSEGRGFSYGYTF.

The chain employs TRBV6-5 and TRBJ1-1, with D possibly matching TRBD1 (5 bases). CDR1 is MNHEY and CDR2 is SVGAGI in the germline V gene. V lost 2 bases and J lost 0, with 13 bases in between. This CDR3 contains 16 residues. The CDR3 DNA follows: TGTGCCAGCAGTTACGGCGCAGGGACCGTGAACACTGAAGCTTTCTTT. Its protein is CASSYGAGTVNTEAFF.

V is TRBV5-4 and J is TRBJ2-3; D remains unclear. Germline V lookup: CDR1 SGHNT, CDR2 YYREEE (reference sequence). Trimming pared 1 base from V and 1 base from J, leaving 7 bases between. This CDR3 comprises 14 residues. The CDR3 region is CASSLSWGTDTQYF. CDR3 bases: TGTGCCAGCAGCTTGAGTTGGGGCACAGATACGCAGTATTTT.

The gene calls are TRBV6-5 and TRBJ2-3, with 9 bases matching TRBD1. The CDR3 consists of 14 residues. Per the germline V gene, CDR1 is MNHEY and CDR2 is SVGAGI. V dropped 6 bases and J dropped 9; count of bases not matched to a gene: 10. The CDR3 protein is CASRPIDRGGTQYF. CDR3 coding DNA: TGTGCCAGCAGACCTATCGACAGGGGGGGAACGCAGTATTTT.

J is TRBJ2-1 and V is TRBV5-8, with D perhaps TRBD2 (5 bases). With 4 bases removed from V and 4 bases from J, the gap between germline ends came to 12 bases. The length of the CDR3 is 14 residues. Germline assignment: CDR1 SGHTS and CDR2 YDEGEE. CDR3 sequence (DNA): TGTGCCAGCAGCCCACTGCGCGGGTACAATGAGCAGTTCTTC. Translated, it gives CASSPLRGYNEQFF.

The chain combines TRBV28 with TRBJ2-7; TRBD1 agrees at 8 bases. The CDR3 covers 15 residues. CDR1 is MDHEN, CDR2 SYDVKM, per germline. Losses at the gene ends were 3 bases for V and 0 bases for J; bases not matched to a gene: 4. CDR3 protein: CASSLGQALSYEQYF. In DNA, the CDR3 is TGTGCCAGCAGTTTGGGACAGGCCCTCTCCTACGAGCAGTACTTC.

This chain uses TRBV9 with TRBJ2-7; no reliable D call. CDR1 and CDR2 from the germline V gene are SGDLS and YYNGEE. CDR3 size: 12 residues. V was cut by 6 bases and J by 3 bases, with 10 bases left in between. In DNA, the CDR3 is TGTGCCAGCAACGGTCCCGGCTACGAGCAGTACTTC. This codes for CASNGPGYEQYF.

The chain carries TRBV2 and TRBJ2-2; 13 bases fit TRBD2. Trimming cost V 10 bases and J 3 bases; bases outside gene matches: 17. The CDR3 loop spans 19 amino acids. CDR1 and CDR2 from the germline V gene are SNHLY and FYNNEI. CDR3 bases: TGTGCCATCGCAGCGATGAGGACTAGCGGGAGTCTCCACACCGGGGAGCTGTTTTTT. It codes for CAIAAMRTSGSLHTGELFF.

This chain joins TRBV6-5 and TRBJ1-1; D might be TRBD1 (5 bases). V was trimmed by 2 bases and J by 1 base, leaving 14 bases between them. Germline CDR1 is MNHEY and CDR2 is SVGAGI. This CDR3 has 16 residues. The CDR3 DNA sequence: TGTGCCAGCAGTTACGAGCTAAGAGGGGAGAACACTGAAGCTTTCTTT. It encodes CASSYELRGENTEAFF.

This chain uses TRBV27 with TRBJ2-1; TRBD2 is a possible D gene (6 bases). The V gene lost 3 bases and the J gene lost 2 bases, with 17 bases spanning the gap. Germline V gene lookup returns CDR1 MNHEY and CDR2 SMNVEV (reference sequence). The CDR3 is made up of 17 amino acids. Written as DNA, the CDR3 is TGTGCCAGCAGTTTGTTACCGGGACTGGATCCCTACAATGAGCAGTTCTTC. Translating it yields CASSLLPGLDPYNEQFF.